The TCR beta chain described here comes from a study of T cells after yellow fever vaccination. Notes on the study in general: Most primary-vaccination clones reappeared after the booster (approximately 95% CD4, 88% CD8).

Between the trimmed V and J ends, which lost 6 bases and 1 base, there was a span of 12 bases. Germline assignment: CDR1 SQVTM and CDR2 ANQGSEA. CDR3 size: 13 residues. TCRdb processed the 5' RACE reads anew with MiXCR; each CDR3 protein has one entry. The profile shows 450,000 to 650,000 distinct CDR3 sequences, 21% of them singletons. This clonotype was seen only a few times. Its antigen is currently unknown. V and J are TRBV29-1 and TRBJ2-5; D perhaps matches TRBD1 (5 bases). The sequences come from PBMCs, collected 21 days after the first yellow fever vaccination. This receptor was obtained from a man aged 18 to 35 who received the YFV17D yellow fever vaccine. CDR3 sequence reads: CSVHRQTQETQYF. DNA of the CDR3: TGCAGCGTCCACAGGCAAACCCAAGAGACCCAGTACTTC. The whole variable domain, filled in from reference TRBV29-1 and TRBJ2-5, reads SAVISQKPSRDICQRGTSLTIQCQVDSQVTMMFWYRQQPGQSLTLIATANQGSEATYESGFVIDKFPISRPNLTFSTLTVSNMSPEDSSIYLCSVHRQTQETQYFGPGTRLLVL.